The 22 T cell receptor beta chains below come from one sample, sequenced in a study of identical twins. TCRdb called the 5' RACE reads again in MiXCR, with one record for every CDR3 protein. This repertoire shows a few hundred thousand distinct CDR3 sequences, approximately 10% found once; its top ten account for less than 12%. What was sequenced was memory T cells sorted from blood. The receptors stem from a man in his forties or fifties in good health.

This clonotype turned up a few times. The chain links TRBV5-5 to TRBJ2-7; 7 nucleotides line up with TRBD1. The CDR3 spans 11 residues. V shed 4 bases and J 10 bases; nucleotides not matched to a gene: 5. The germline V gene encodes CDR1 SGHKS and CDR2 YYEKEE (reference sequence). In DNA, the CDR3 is TGTGCCAGCAGCGTCGGGACAGCACAGTACTTC. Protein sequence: CASSVGTAQYF.

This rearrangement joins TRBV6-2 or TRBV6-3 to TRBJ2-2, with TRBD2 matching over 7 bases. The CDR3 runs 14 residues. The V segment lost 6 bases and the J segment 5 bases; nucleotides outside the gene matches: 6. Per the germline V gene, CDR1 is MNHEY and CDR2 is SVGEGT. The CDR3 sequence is CASRAGYSTGELFF. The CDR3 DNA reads TGTGCCAGCAGAGCGGGATACTCGACCGGGGAGCTGTTTTTT.

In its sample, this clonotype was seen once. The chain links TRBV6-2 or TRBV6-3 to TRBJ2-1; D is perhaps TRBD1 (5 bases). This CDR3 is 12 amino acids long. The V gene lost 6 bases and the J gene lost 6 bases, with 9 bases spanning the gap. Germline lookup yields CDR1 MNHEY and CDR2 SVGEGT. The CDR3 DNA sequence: TGTGCCAGCAGGGACACGCTCAATGAGCAGTTCTTC. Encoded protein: CASRDTLNEQFF.

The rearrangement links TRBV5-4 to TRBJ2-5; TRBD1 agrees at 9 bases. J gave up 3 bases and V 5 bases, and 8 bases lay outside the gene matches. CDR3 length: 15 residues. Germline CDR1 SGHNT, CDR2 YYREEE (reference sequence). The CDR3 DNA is TGTGCCAGCAGGAAAGGACAGGGGAGCAAAGAGACCCAGTACTTC. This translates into CASRKGQGSKETQYF.

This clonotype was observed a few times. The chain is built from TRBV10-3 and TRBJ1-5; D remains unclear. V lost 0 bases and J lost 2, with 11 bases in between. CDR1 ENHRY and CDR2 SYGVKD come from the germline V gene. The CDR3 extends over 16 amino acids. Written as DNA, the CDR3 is TGTGCCATCAGTGAGTCGTATTGGCAGGGCAATCAGCCCCAGCATTTT. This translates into CAISESYWQGNQPQHF.

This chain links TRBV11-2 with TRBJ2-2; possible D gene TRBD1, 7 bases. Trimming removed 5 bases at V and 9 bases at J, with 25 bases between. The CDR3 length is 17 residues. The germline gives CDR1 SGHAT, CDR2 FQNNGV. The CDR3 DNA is TGTGCCAGCAGCCCAAGGGAGGACAGGTCTGGTTTCCGGGAGCTGTTTTTT. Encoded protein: CASSPREDRSGFRELFF.

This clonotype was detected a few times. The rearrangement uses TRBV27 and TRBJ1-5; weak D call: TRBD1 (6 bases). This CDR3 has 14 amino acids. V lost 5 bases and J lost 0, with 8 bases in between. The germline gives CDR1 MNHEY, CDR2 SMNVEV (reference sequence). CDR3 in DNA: TGTGCCAGCAGTGAACAGGGTAGCAATCAGCCCCAGCATTTT. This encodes CASSEQGSNQPQHF.

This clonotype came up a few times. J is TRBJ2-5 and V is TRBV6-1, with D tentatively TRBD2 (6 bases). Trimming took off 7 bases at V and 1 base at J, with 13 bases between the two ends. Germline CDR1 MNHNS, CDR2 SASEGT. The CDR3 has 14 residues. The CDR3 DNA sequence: TGTGCCAGCACCAATTGGAGGGGCCAAGAGACCCAGTACTTC. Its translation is CASTNWRGQETQYF.

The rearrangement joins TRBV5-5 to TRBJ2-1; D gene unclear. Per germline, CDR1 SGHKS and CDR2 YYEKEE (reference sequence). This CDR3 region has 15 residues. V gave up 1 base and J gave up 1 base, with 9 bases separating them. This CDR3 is CASSLLLISYNEQFF. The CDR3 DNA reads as TGTGCCAGCAGCTTGTTGCTGATTTCCTACAATGAGCAGTTCTTC.

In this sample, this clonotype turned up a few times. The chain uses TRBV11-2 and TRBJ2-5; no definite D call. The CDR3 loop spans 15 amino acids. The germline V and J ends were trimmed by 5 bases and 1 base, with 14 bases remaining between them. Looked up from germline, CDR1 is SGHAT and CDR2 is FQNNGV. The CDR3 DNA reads TGTGCCAGCAGCCCTGGACGGTTGGGCCAAGAGACCCAGTACTTC. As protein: CASSPGRLGQETQYF.

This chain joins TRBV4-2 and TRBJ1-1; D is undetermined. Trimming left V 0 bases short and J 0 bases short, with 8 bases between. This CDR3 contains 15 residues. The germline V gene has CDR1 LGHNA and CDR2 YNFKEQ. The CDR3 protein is CASSQDGNMNTEAFF. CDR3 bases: TGTGCCAGCAGCCAAGACGGGAACATGAACACTGAAGCTTTCTTT.

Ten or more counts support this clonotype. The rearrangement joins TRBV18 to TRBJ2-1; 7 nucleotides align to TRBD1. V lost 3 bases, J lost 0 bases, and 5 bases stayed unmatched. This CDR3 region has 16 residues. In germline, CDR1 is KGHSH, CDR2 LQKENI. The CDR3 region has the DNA TGTGCCAGCTCACCGGGACAGTTCAACTCCTACAATGAGCAGTTCTTC. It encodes CASSPGQFNSYNEQFF. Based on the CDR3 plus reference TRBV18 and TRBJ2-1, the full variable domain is NAGVMQNPRHLVRRRGQEARLRCSPMKGHSHVYWYRQLPEEGLKFMVYLQKENIIDESGMPKERFSAEFPKEGPSILRIQQVVRGDSAAYFCASSPGQFNSYNEQFFGPGTRLTVL.

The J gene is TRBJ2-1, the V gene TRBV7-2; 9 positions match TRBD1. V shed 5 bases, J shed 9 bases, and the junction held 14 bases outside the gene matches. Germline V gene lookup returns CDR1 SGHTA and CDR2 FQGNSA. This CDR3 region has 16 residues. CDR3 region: CASSKTGTGSVAEQFF. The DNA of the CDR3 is TGTGCCAGCAGCAAAACCGGGACAGGGAGTGTAGCTGAGCAGTTCTTC.

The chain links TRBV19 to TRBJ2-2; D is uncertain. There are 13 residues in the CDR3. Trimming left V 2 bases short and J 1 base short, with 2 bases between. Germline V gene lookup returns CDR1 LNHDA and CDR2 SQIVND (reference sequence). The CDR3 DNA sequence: TGTGCCAGTAGTATACAGAACACCGGGGAGCTGTTTTTT. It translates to CASSIQNTGELFF.

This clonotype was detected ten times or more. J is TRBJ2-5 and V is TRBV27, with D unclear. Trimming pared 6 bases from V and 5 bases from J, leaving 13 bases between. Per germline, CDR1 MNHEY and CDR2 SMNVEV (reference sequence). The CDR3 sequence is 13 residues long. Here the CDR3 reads CASSHESWETQYF. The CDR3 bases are TGTGCCAGCAGCCACGAAAGCTGGGAGACCCAGTACTTC.

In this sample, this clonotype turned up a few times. The CDR3 here is CASSNFSGRALYEQFF. The CDR3 region has the DNA TGTGCCAGCAGTAACTTTAGCGGGAGGGCTCTTTATGAGCAGTTCTTC. J is TRBJ2-1 and V is TRBV6-2 or TRBV6-3, with TRBD2 matching 11 bases. This CDR3 has 16 residues. Germline V gene data show CDR1 as MNHEY and CDR2 as SVGEGT. The V segment lost 5 bases and the J segment 8 bases; nucleotides outside the gene matches: 11.

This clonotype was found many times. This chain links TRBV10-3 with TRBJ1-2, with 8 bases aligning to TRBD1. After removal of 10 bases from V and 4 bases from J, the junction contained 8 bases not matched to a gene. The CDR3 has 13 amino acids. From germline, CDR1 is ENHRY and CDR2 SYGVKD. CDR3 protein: CATLPGTGYGYTF. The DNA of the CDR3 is TGTGCCACCCTTCCCGGGACAGGCTATGGCTACACCTTC.

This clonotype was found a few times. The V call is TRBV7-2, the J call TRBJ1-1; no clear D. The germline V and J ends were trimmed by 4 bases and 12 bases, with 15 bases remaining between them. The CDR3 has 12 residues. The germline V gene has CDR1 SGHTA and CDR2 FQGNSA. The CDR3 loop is CASSYGASATFF. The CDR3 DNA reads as TGTGCCAGCAGCTATGGAGCTTCCGCGACTTTCTTT.

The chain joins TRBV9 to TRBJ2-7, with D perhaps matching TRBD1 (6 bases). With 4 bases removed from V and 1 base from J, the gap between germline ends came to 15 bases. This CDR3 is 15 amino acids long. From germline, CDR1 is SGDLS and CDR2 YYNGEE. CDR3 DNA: TGTGCCAGCAGCCCAGGGGCAGCAGGATCCTACGAGCAGTACTTC. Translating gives CASSPGAAGSYEQYF.

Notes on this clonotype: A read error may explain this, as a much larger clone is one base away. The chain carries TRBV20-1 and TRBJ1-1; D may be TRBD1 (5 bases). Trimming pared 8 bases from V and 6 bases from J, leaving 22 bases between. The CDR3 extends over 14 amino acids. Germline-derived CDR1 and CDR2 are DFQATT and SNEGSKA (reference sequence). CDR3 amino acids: CSSKRRGMPAEAFF. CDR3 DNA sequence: TGCAGTTCGAAAAGAAGGGGAATGCCCGCTGAAGCTTTCTTT.

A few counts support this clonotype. CDR3 protein: CSVESSGETQYF. As DNA, the CDR3 is TGCAGCGTTGAGTCTAGCGGGGAGACCCAGTACTTC. V is TRBV29-1 and J is TRBJ2-5; TRBD2 aligns across 8 bases. Germline trimming cut 3 bases from V and 5 bases from J; bases unmatched to any gene: 2. The CDR3 length is 12 residues. Looked up from germline, CDR1 is SQVTM and CDR2 is ANQGSEA.

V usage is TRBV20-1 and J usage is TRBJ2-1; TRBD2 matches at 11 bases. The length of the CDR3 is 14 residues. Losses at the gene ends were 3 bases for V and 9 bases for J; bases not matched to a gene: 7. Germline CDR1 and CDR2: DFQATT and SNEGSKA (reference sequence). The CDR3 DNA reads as TGCAGTGCTAGGTTACTAGCGGGAGTAAGTGAGCAGTTCTTC. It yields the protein CSARLLAGVSEQFF.